The clone carrying this TCR beta chain was found a few times. As yet, its antigen is unknown. The data originate from a study of blood T cells in healthy people across ages. As for the study in general: Capturing about one barcoded beta molecule per two T cells was achieved by template switching. Study-wide points: The fall in TCR beta diversity per million T cells was roughly linear with age. Donor CMV infection status was unknown, possibly confounding age-related changes in expanded clonotypes.

Through a sample-barcoded 5' primer and a J-beta primer mix, a second PCR was run for 7 to 11 cycles. Each TCR beta cDNA got a 12-nucleotide random molecular identifier. In TCRdb, the 5' RACE reads were re-called with MiXCR into one record per CDR3 protein. The repertoire includes some 920,000 distinct CDR3 sequences, roughly 51% of them detected once, and over 20% sits in the top ten. Looked up from germline, CDR1 is SGHVS and CDR2 is FNYEAQ. Trimming left V 4 bases short and J 0 bases short, with 22 bases between. There are 19 residues in the CDR3. The gene calls are TRBV7-6 and TRBJ1-5; D may be TRBD1 (6 bases). Specimen: blood. This clonotype was sampled from a woman aged 55-75 years in good health. CDR3 in DNA: TGTGCCAGCAGCTCCAGACCACCGGGACAAAGCTATAGCAATCAGCCCCAGCATTTT. As protein: CASSSRPPGQSYSNQPQHF.